The rows below give T cell receptor beta chains drawn from one sample of a study of post-analysis software for immune sequencing data. TCRdb reanalysed the PCR reads using MiXCR and keeps one entry per CDR3 protein. Of about 540,000 distinct CDR3 sequences in the sample, around 31% were seen once. Sequenced: blood. The source of these receptors is a girl under 18 with multiple sclerosis. The CDR3 runs from the conserved cysteine through the conserved F or W. The order of the fields is clone size, J gene, V gene, D gene, CDR3 DNA, CDR3 protein. D genes are given only for firm matches. Clone sizes are given selectively: once, few, many, or a class where the clone is expanded.

abundance: once
j_gene: TRBJ2-7
v_gene: TRBV6-6
d_gene: TRBD1
CDR3nt: TGTGCCAGCAGGTATTGGGACAGGGGGCAGTACTTC
CDR3aa: CASRYWDRGQYF

abundance: NA
j_gene: TRBJ2-7
v_gene: TRBV28
d_gene: TRBD1
CDR3nt: TGTGCCAGCAGTTCCGAACCCGGGACAGGGGACTCGTACGAGCAGTACTTC
CDR3aa: CASSSEPGTGDSYEQYF

abundance: NA
j_gene: TRBJ1-1
v_gene: TRBV5-6
d_gene: NA
CDR3nt: TGTGCCAGCAGCTTAGCAGGGAGGTACACTGAAGCTTTCTTT
CDR3aa: CASSLAGRYTEAFF

abundance: many
j_gene: TRBJ2-1
v_gene: TRBV7-2
d_gene: TRBD2
CDR3nt: TGTGCCAGCAGCTTAGTGGCGGGGGGCGACAGTAATGAGCAGTTCTTC
CDR3aa: CASSLVAGGDSNEQFF

abundance: NA
j_gene: TRBJ2-1
v_gene: TRBV7-2
d_gene: TRBD2
CDR3nt: TGTGCCAGCAGCCCCCCGGGACTAGCGGGGGTGGGTGAGCAGTTCTTC
CDR3aa: CASSPPGLAGVGEQFF

abundance: NA
j_gene: TRBJ2-7
v_gene: TRBV15
d_gene: NA
CDR3nt: TGTGCCACCAGCAGAGAATATGGCTACGAGCAGTACTTC
CDR3aa: CATSREYGYEQYF

abundance: NA
j_gene: TRBJ2-7
v_gene: TRBV10-3
d_gene: TRBD2
CDR3nt: TGTGCCATCAGGGAGGGACTAGCGTCATCCTACGAGCAGTACTTC
CDR3aa: CAIREGLASSYEQYF

abundance: NA
j_gene: TRBJ2-7
v_gene: TRBV25-1
d_gene: NA
CDR3nt: TGTGCCAGCACCACGGAAGGGACCGAGCAGTACTTC
CDR3aa: CASTTEGTEQYF

abundance: few
j_gene: TRBJ2-1
v_gene: TRBV5-5
d_gene: TRBD2
CDR3nt: TGTGCCAGCAGCTTGGTCCTAGCGGGGTTCAATGAGCAGTTCTTC
CDR3aa: CASSLVLAGFNEQFF

abundance: few
j_gene: TRBJ2-1
v_gene: TRBV29-1
d_gene: NA
CDR3nt: TGCAGCGTTGAAAGGTCGCTCAATGAGCAGTTCTTC
CDR3aa: CSVERSLNEQFF

abundance: NA
j_gene: TRBJ1-6
v_gene: TRBV7-9
d_gene: NA
CDR3nt: TGTGCCAGCAGCTTAGTAGGGTCGGATTCACCCCTCCACTTT
CDR3aa: CASSLVGSDSPLHF

abundance: NA
j_gene: TRBJ1-1
v_gene: TRBV20-1
d_gene: NA
CDR3nt: TGCAGTGCTAGAGAGCCCGGAGCTGAAGCTTTCTTT
CDR3aa: CSAREPGAEAFF

abundance: NA
j_gene: TRBJ2-3
v_gene: TRBV3-1
d_gene: NA
CDR3nt: TGTGCCAGCAGCCAAAGGGTAGATACGCAGTATTTT
CDR3aa: CASSQRVDTQYF

abundance: few
j_gene: TRBJ2-1
v_gene: TRBV29-1
d_gene: NA
CDR3nt: TGCAGCGTTGACCGGCGGTCAGGGGAAAGTGAGCAGTTCTTC
CDR3aa: CSVDRRSGESEQFF

abundance: once
j_gene: TRBJ1-4
v_gene: TRBV20-1
d_gene: NA
CDR3nt: TGCAGTGCGGCAAAGGGACGGAATAATGAAAAACTGTTTTTT
CDR3aa: CSAAKGRNNEKLFF

abundance: NA
j_gene: TRBJ2-2
v_gene: TRBV24-1
d_gene: NA
CDR3nt: TGTGCCACCAGTGATACTAGGGGGGACACCGGGGAGCTGTTTTTT
CDR3aa: CATSDTRGDTGELFF

abundance: few
j_gene: TRBJ2-1
v_gene: TRBV24-1
d_gene: NA
CDR3nt: TGTGCCACCAGTGATTTGACGGCCAATGAGCAGTTCTTC
CDR3aa: CATSDLTANEQFF

abundance: NA
j_gene: TRBJ1-2
v_gene: TRBV5-5
d_gene: NA
CDR3nt: TGTGCCAGCAGCTTCATTGGACAGACGTCAGCTAACTATGGCTACACCTTC
CDR3aa: CASSFIGQTSANYGYTF

abundance: NA
j_gene: TRBJ2-1
v_gene: TRBV7-9
d_gene: TRBD2
CDR3nt: TGTGCCAGCAGCCGAGCGGGGGGGCAAAATGAGCAGTTCTTC
CDR3aa: CASSRAGGQNEQFF

abundance: NA
j_gene: TRBJ2-5
v_gene: TRBV3-1
d_gene: NA
CDR3nt: TGTGCCAGCAGCCAAACCGCCAGTTCCCAAGAGACCCAGTACTTC
CDR3aa: CASSQTASSQETQYF

abundance: NA
j_gene: TRBJ2-5
v_gene: TRBV4-2
d_gene: TRBD2
CDR3nt: TGTGCCAGCAGCCAATCTCGGGGGGGGCAAGAGACCCAGTACTTC
CDR3aa: CASSQSRGGQETQYF

abundance: few
j_gene: TRBJ2-7
v_gene: TRBV4-1
d_gene: NA
CDR3nt: TGCGCCAGCAGCCAAACGGGGGCCGTGACCTACGAGCAGTACTTC
CDR3aa: CASSQTGAVTYEQYF

abundance: many
j_gene: TRBJ1-6
v_gene: TRBV6-5
d_gene: NA
CDR3nt: TGTGCCAGCAGTTACGGGACAATAGGCTCACCCCTCCACTTT
CDR3aa: CASSYGTIGSPLHF

abundance: NA
j_gene: TRBJ2-5
v_gene: TRBV4-1
d_gene: NA
CDR3nt: TGCGCCAGCAGCCTCCTATCTGTGGCAGGGCAAGAGACCCAGTACTTC
CDR3aa: CASSLLSVAGQETQYF

abundance: NA
j_gene: TRBJ2-2
v_gene: TRBV6-5
d_gene: NA
CDR3nt: TGTGCCAGCAGCCGGTGGACCGGGGAGCTGTTTTTT
CDR3aa: CASSRWTGELFF

abundance: few
j_gene: TRBJ2-1
v_gene: TRBV6-1
d_gene: TRBD2
CDR3nt: TGTGCCACCAAGGCGGTAGCGGGGGTTAATGAGCAGTTCTTC
CDR3aa: CATKAVAGVNEQFF

abundance: NA
j_gene: TRBJ2-1
v_gene: TRBV9
d_gene: NA
CDR3nt: TGTGCCAGCAGCGTTAGAGCCTACAATGAACAGTTCTTC
CDR3aa: CASSVRAYNEQFF

abundance: few
j_gene: TRBJ1-1
v_gene: TRBV5-1
d_gene: NA
CDR3nt: TGCGCCAGCATCCCGTCGGGCTTGAACACTGAAGCTTTCTTT
CDR3aa: CASIPSGLNTEAFF

abundance: few
j_gene: TRBJ1-2
v_gene: TRBV5-1
d_gene: NA
CDR3nt: TGCGCCAGCAGCTTGGAGCAGGGTGAAATCTATGGCTACACCTTC
CDR3aa: CASSLEQGEIYGYTF

abundance: NA
j_gene: TRBJ2-3
v_gene: TRBV5-1
d_gene: TRBD1
CDR3nt: TGCGCCAGCGGCCCGGGACAGTATAGAGATACGCAGTATTTT
CDR3aa: CASGPGQYRDTQYF

abundance: few
j_gene: TRBJ2-2
v_gene: TRBV9
d_gene: NA
CDR3nt: TGTGCCAGCAGCCAAACCTCTAGCGATACCGGGGAGCTGTTTTTT
CDR3aa: CASSQTSSDTGELFF

abundance: many
j_gene: TRBJ2-1
v_gene: TRBV19
d_gene: TRBD2
CDR3nt: TGTGCCAGCTCCCGCGGGGGAAGCTCCTACAATGAGCAGTTCTTC
CDR3aa: CASSRGGSSYNEQFF

abundance: NA
j_gene: TRBJ1-2
v_gene: TRBV5-1
d_gene: NA
CDR3nt: TGCGCCAGCAGCCTTGATCGGGGGAGGGACACCTTC
CDR3aa: CASSLDRGRDTF

abundance: NA
j_gene: TRBJ1-5
v_gene: TRBV10-1
d_gene: TRBD1
CDR3nt: TGCGCCAGCAGCGCGGACAGGGACAATCAGCCCCAGCATTTT
CDR3aa: CASSADRDNQPQHF

abundance: NA
j_gene: TRBJ1-2
v_gene: TRBV3-1
d_gene: NA
CDR3nt: TGTGCCAGCAGCGCCCCGGGAACGAGAAATTATGGCTACACCTTC
CDR3aa: CASSAPGTRNYGYTF

abundance: few
j_gene: TRBJ2-4
v_gene: TRBV19
d_gene: TRBD1
CDR3nt: TGTGCCAGTAGTATCAGGGGGAAGGGAAACATTCAGTACTTC
CDR3aa: CASSIRGKGNIQYF

abundance: few
j_gene: TRBJ2-7
v_gene: TRBV20-1
d_gene: NA
CDR3nt: TGCAGTGCTAGGCTCCCGGGGAATAACGAGCAGTACTTC
CDR3aa: CSARLPGNNEQYF

abundance: NA
j_gene: TRBJ1-1
v_gene: TRBV29-1
d_gene: NA
CDR3nt: TGCAGCGTTGAGGGCCAGGTGAACACTGAAGCTTTCTTT
CDR3aa: CSVEGQVNTEAFF

abundance: many
j_gene: TRBJ2-3
v_gene: TRBV14
d_gene: NA
CDR3nt: TGTGCCAGCAGCCAGGTTGCTATGGATACGCAGTATTTT
CDR3aa: CASSQVAMDTQYF

abundance: once
j_gene: TRBJ2-1
v_gene: TRBV7-9
d_gene: TRBD2
CDR3nt: TGTGCCAGCAGCTTACGAGGAGCGGGGGGGCAGGATGAGCAGTTCTTC
CDR3aa: CASSLRGAGGQDEQFF